This TCR beta chain was observed in a study of T cell repertoires in cytomegalovirus infection. Study at large: CMV infection together with matching HLA type was indicated by public TCR beta signatures. Study-level results: There were HLA-C-restricted CMV-specific TCR beta clonotypes dominating the ex vivo response.

Using its own MiXCR run on the reads, TCRdb lists one record per CDR3 protein. This repertoire shows approximately 910,000 distinct CDR3 sequences, more than 25% found once; its top ten account for about 14%. Trimming took off 1 base at V and 5 bases at J, with 9 bases between the two ends. The CDR3 consists of 13 residues. From germline, CDR1 is SGHTA and CDR2 FQGNSA. Details on this clonotype: Antigen specificity is unknown.

V and J are TRBV7-2 and TRBJ2-7; a weak D match, TRBD1 (5 bases). This receptor was identified in a human donor in good health (CMV status not recorded). Some clones in this sample may be carry-over from other donors' samples. The sequenced sample was cultured CD8+ T cells from PBMCs, obtained from culture after CMV antigen stimulation. This chain's CDR3 is CASSLDIGDEQYV. CDR3 nucleotides: TGTGCCAGCAGCTTAGATATAGGGGACGAGCAGTACGTC.